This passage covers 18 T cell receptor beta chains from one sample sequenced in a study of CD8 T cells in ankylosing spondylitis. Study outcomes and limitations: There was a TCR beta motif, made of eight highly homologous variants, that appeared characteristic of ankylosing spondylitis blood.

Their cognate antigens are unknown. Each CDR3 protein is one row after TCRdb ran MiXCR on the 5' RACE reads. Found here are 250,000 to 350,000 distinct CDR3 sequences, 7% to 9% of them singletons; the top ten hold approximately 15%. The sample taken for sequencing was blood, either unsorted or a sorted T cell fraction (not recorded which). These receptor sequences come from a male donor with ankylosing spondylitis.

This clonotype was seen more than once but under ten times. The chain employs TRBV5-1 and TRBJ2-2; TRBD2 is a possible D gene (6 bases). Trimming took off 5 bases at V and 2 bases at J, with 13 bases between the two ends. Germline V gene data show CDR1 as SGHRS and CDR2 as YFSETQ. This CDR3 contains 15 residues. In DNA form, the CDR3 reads TGCGCCAGCAGAACGGGACTGACTAACACCGGGGAGCTGTTTTTT. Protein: CASRTGLTNTGELFF.

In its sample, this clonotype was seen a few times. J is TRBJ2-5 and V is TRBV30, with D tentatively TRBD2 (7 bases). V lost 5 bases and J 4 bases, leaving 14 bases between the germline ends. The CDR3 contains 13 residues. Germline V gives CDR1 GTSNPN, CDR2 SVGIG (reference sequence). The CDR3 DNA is TGTGCCTGGGACGGGGGGCGGTTAGAGACCCAGTACTTC. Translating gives CAWDGGRLETQYF.

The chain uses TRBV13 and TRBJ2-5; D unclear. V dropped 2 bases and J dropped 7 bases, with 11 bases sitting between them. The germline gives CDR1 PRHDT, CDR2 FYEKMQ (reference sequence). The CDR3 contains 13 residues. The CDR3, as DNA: TGTGCCAGCAGCTTACAAAGGGCAGGGACCCAGTACTTC. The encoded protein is CASSLQRAGTQYF. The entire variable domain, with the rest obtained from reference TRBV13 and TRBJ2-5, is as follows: AAGVIQSPRHLIKEKRETATLKCYPIPRHDTVYWYQQGPGQDPQFLISFYEKMQSDKGSIPDRFSAQQFSDYHSELNMSSLELGDSALYFCASSLQRAGTQYFGPGTRLLVL.

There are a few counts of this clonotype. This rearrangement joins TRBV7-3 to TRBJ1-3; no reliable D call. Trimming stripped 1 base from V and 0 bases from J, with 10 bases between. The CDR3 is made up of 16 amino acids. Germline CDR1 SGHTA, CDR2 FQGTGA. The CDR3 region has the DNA TGTGCCAGCAGCTTAAATGGCGGAAACTCTGGAAACACCATATATTTT. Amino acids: CASSLNGGNSGNTIYF. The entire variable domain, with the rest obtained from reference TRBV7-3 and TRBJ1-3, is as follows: GAGVSQTPSNKVTEKGKYVELRCDPISGHTALYWYRQSLGQGPEFLIYFQGTGAADDSGLPNDRFFAVRPEGSVSTLKIQRTERGDSAVYLCASSLNGGNSGNTIYFGEGSWLTVV.

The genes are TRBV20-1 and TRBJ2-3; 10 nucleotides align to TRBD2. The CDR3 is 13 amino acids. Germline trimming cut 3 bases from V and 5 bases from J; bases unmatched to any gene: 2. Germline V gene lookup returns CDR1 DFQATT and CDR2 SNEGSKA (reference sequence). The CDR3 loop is CSARRLAGDTQYF. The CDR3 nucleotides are TGCAGTGCTAGGAGACTAGCGGGAGATACGCAGTATTTT.

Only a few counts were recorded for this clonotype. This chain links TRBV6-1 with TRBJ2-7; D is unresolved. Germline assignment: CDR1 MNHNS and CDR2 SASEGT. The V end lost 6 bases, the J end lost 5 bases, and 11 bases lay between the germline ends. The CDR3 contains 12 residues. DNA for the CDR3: TGTGCCAGCAGCACACAGAGGAACGAGCAGTACTTC. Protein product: CASSTQRNEQYF.

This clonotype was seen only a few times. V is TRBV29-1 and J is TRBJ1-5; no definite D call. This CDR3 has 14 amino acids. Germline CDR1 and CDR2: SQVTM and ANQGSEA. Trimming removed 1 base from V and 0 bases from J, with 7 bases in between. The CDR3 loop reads CSVEVGDSNQPQHF. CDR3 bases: TGCAGCGTTGAAGTGGGAGATAGCAATCAGCCCCAGCATTTT.

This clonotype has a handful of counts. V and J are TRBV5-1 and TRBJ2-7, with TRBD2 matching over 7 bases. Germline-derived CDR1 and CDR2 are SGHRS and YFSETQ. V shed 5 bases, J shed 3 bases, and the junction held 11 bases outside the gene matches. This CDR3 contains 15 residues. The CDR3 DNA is TGCGCCAGCAGGCTCGACCCAAGCGGGGTCTACGAGCAGTACTTC. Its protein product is CASRLDPSGVYEQYF.

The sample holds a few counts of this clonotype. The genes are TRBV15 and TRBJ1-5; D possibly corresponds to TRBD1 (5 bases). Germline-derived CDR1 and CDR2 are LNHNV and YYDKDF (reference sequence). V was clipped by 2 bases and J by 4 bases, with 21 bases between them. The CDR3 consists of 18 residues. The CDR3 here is CATSRRLPGQQRNQPQHF. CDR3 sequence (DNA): TGTGCCACCAGCAGAAGGCTCCCGGGGCAGCAAAGAAATCAGCCCCAGCATTTT.

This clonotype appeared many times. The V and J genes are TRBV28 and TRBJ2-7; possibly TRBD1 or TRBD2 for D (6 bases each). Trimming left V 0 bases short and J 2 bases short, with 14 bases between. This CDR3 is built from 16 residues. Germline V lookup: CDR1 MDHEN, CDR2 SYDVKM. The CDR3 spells CASSLWRGAGTYEQYF. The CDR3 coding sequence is TGTGCCAGCAGTTTATGGAGGGGGGCAGGGACCTACGAGCAGTACTTC.

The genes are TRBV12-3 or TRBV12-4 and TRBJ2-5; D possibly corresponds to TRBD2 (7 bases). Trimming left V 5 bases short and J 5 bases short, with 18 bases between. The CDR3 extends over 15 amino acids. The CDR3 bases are TGTGCCAGCAGTCGGGATGGGGGGGGCTGGGAGACCCAGTACTTC. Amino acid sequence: CASSRDGGGWETQYF.

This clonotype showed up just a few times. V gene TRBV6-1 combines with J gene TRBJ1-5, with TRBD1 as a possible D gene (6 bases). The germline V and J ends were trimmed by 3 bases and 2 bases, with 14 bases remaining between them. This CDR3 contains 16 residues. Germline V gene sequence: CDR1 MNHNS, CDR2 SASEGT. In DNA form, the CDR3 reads TGTGCCAGCAGTGATCCCTCAGGGGTCGGCAATCAGCCCCAGCATTTT. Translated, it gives CASSDPSGVGNQPQHF.

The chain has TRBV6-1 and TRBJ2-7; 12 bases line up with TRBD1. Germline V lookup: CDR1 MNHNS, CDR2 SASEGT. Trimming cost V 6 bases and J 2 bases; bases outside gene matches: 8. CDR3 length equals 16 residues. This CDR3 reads CASRSRDRGPTYEQYF. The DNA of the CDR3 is TGTGCCAGCAGGAGCCGGGACAGGGGGCCAACCTACGAGCAGTACTTC.

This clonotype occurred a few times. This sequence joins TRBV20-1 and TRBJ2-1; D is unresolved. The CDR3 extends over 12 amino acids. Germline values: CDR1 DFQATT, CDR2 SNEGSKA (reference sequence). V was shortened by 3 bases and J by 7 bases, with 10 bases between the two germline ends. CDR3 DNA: TGCAGTGCTAGGCGACATCCTAATGAGCAGTTCTTC. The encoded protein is CSARRHPNEQFF.

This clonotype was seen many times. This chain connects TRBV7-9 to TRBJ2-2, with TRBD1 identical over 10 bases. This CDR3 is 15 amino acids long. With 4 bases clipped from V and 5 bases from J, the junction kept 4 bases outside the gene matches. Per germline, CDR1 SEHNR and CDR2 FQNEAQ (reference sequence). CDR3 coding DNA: TGTGCCAGCAGCTGGGACAGGGGAAGGACCGGGGAGCTGTTTTTT. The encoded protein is CASSWDRGRTGELFF.

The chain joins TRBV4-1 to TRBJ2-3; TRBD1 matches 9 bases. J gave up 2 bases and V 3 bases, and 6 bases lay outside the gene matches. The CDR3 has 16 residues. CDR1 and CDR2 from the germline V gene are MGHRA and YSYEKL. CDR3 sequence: CASSHGGQGYTDTQYF. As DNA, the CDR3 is TGCGCCAGCAGCCACGGCGGACAGGGGTACACAGATACGCAGTATTTT.

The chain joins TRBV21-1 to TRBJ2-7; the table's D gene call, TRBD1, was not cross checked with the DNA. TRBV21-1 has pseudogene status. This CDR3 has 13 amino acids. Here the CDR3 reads CASRTGKRDEQYF. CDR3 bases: TGTGCCAGCAGGACAGGCAAGAGGGACGAGCAGTACTTC.

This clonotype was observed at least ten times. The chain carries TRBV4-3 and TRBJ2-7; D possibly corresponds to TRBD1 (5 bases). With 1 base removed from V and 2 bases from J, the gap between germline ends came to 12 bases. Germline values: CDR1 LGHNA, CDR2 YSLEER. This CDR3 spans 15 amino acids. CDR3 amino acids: CASSQGVGDTYEQYF. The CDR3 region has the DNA TGCGCCAGCAGCCAAGGGGTAGGGGATACCTACGAGCAGTACTTC.